These 31 T cell receptor beta chains originate from one sample sequenced in a study of T cells in Graves' hyperthyroidism and ophthalmopathy. The CDR3 regions of TCR beta were amplified from RNA transcripts. First-round RT-PCR targeting the TCR CDR3 was performed with the HTBI primer set. In TCRdb, the multiplex PCR reads were re-called with MiXCR into one record per CDR3 protein. The table lists around 450,000 distinct CDR3 sequences, about a sixth of them singletons. Sequenced material: blood. These receptors all come from a woman between 18 and 29 years old with Graves' hyperthyroidism.

This clonotype was seen a single time. V and J are TRBV3-1 and TRBJ2-5; 10 bases fit TRBD1. The CDR3 length is 16 residues. In germline, CDR1 is LGHDT, CDR2 YNNKEL (reference sequence). The V gene end was trimmed by 4 bases and the J gene end by 2 bases; junction bases not matched to a gene: 7. CDR3 in DNA: TGTGCCAGCAGCCCCCGGGACAGGGGATATCAAGAGACCCAGTACTTC. Translation gives CASSPRDRGYQETQYF.

This clonotype showed up many times. The chain uses TRBV5-1 and TRBJ1-1; the D is unclear. CDR1 and CDR2 (germline): SGHRS, YFSETQ. This CDR3 spans 13 amino acids. Between the trimmed V and J ends, which lost 4 bases and 2 bases, there was a span of 9 bases. The CDR3 DNA follows: TGCGCCAGCAGCCGCAGGCTAAACACTGAAGCTTTCTTT. Encoded protein: CASSRRLNTEAFF.

This clonotype was counted many times. J is TRBJ2-1 and V is TRBV27; unclear D gene. Per the germline V gene, CDR1 is MNHEY and CDR2 is SMNVEV (reference sequence). The CDR3 covers 14 residues. V dropped 5 bases and J dropped 2 bases, with 10 bases sitting between them. The CDR3 DNA reads as TGTGCCAGCAGTCGCATTGGAACCTACAATGAGCAGTTCTTC. This codes for CASSRIGTYNEQFF.

This clonotype was seen a single time. The chain uses TRBV10-3 and TRBJ2-1; 7 bases match TRBD2. With 6 bases clipped from V and 8 bases from J, the junction kept 4 bases outside the gene matches. Germline V gene data show CDR1 as ENHRY and CDR2 as SYGVKD. The CDR3 spans 12 residues. In DNA form, the CDR3 reads TGTGCCATCAGGGGGGGAGGGGATGAGCAGTTCTTC. It codes for CAIRGGGDEQFF.

The V gene is TRBV2, the J gene TRBJ1-2; TRBD1 matches 9 bases. Germline assignment: CDR1 SNHLY and CDR2 FYNNEI. This CDR3 spans 17 amino acids. Trimming cost V 5 bases and J 4 bases; bases outside gene matches: 14. The DNA for the CDR3 is TGTGCCAGCAGTACAATGATGGGGACAGGGATCGTCTATGGCTACACCTTC. Translated: CASSTMMGTGIVYGYTF. Using reference TRBV2 and TRBJ1-2 for the parts outside the CDR3, the full variable domain is EPEVTQTPSHQVTQMGQEVILRCVPISNHLYFYWYRQILGQKVEFLVSFYNNEISEKSEIFDDQFSVERPDGSNFTLKIRSTKLEDSAMYFCASSTMMGTGIVYGYTFGSGTRLTVV.

For this clonotype: This may be a read error, as it is one base from a much larger clone. Given the absence of the conserved phenylalanine or tryptophan at the CDR3 end, a read error is likely. This chain links TRBV12-5 with TRBJ2-7; possible D gene TRBD2, 5 bases. Trimming took 5 bases from V and 6 from J, leaving 11 bases between them. The germline CDR1 and CDR2 sequences are LGHNT and FRNRAP. The CDR3 is 12 amino acids. This CDR3 reads CASGPRESEQYL. The CDR3 nucleotides read TGTGCTAGTGGTCCGAGGGAGTCCGAGCAGTACCTC.

The chain has TRBV29-1 and TRBJ2-7; D possibly corresponds to TRBD1 (6 bases). Trimming took off 0 bases at V and 1 base at J, with 10 bases between the two ends. This CDR3 has 14 residues. CDR1 SQVTM and CDR2 ANQGSEA come from the germline V gene. Here the CDR3 reads CSVEEVTGSYEQYF. Written as DNA, the CDR3 is TGCAGCGTTGAAGAAGTGACAGGATCCTACGAGCAGTACTTC.

Note on this clonotype: A much larger clonotype is one base distant, so this may be a read error. The CDR3 loop reads CASSFVQVAYNQPQHF. In DNA form, the CDR3 reads TGTGCCAGCAGTTTCGTCCAGGTGGCTTACAATCAGCCCCAGCATTTT. The J gene is TRBJ1-5, the V gene TRBV6-1, with D hard to call. CDR1 is MNHNS and CDR2 is SASEGT in the germline V gene. The CDR3 is 16 residues long. V lost 5 bases, J lost 3 bases, and 17 bases lay in between.

In this sample, this clonotype turned up many times. The chain carries TRBV13 and TRBJ1-3; tentative D call: TRBD1 (5 bases). Germline V lookup: CDR1 PRHDT, CDR2 FYEKMQ (reference sequence). Deletions cut 4 bases from V and 8 bases from J, with 30 bases between. The CDR3 is 19 amino acids. CDR3 nucleotide sequence: TGTGCCAGCAGCTCCGACGAGGCTAACCCGAGGGGTTTGGGGGACACCATATATTTT. Its protein product is CASSSDEANPRGLGDTIYF.

This clonotype was picked up many times. The chain is built from TRBV20-1 and TRBJ2-5, with 12 nucleotides matching TRBD1. With V trimmed by 5 bases and J by 7 bases, 8 bases remained unmatched. CDR1 and CDR2 from the germline V gene are DFQATT and SNEGSKA (reference sequence). This CDR3 contains 14 residues. The CDR3 loop reads CSAARDRGRGTQYF. The CDR3 coding sequence is TGCAGTGCTGCCCGGGACAGGGGGCGCGGGACCCAGTACTTC.

There are many counts of this clonotype. The chain employs TRBV7-3 and TRBJ2-7; D remains unclear. The V gene's germline CDR1 is SGHTA and CDR2 FQGTGA. V lost 0 bases and J 2 bases, leaving 5 bases between the germline ends. The CDR3 extends over 13 amino acids. CDR3 nucleotides: TGTGCCAGCAGCTTAACTCCAGCCTACGAGCAGTACTTC. This translates into CASSLTPAYEQYF.

This clonotype has at least ten counts. This chain connects TRBV12-3 or TRBV12-4 to TRBJ2-1, with D possibly matching TRBD2 (6 bases). The CDR3 sequence is 14 residues long. V lost 7 bases and J lost 4, with 14 bases in between. The CDR3 is CASTPGLYYNEQFF. In nucleotides, the CDR3 is TGTGCCAGCACCCCCGGACTATATTACAATGAGCAGTTCTTC.

This sequence joins TRBV6-5 and TRBJ1-2; 9 nucleotides match TRBD1. Trimming removed 0 bases from V and 5 bases from J; junction bases left unmatched: 7. Germline lookup yields CDR1 MNHEY and CDR2 SVGAGI. The CDR3 extends over 16 amino acids. The CDR3 nucleotides are TGTGCCAGCAGTTACTCCCGGGACAGGGTGCTTTATGGCTACACCTTC. It codes for CASSYSRDRVLYGYTF.

This clonotype was seen at least ten times. The V gene is TRBV2, the J gene TRBJ2-5; D is unresolved. V dropped 6 bases and J dropped 5 bases, with 13 bases sitting between them. Germline CDR1 is SNHLY and CDR2 is FYNNEI. There are 13 residues in the CDR3. The CDR3 sequence is CASRRTQQETQYF. The CDR3 DNA is TGTGCCAGCAGGAGGACCCAACAGGAGACCCAGTACTTC.

The genes are TRBV6-1 and TRBJ1-3, with D unresolved. Trimming removed 4 bases at V and 0 bases at J, with 19 bases between. This CDR3 has 18 amino acids. Germline CDR1 is MNHNS and CDR2 is SASEGT. The CDR3 loop is CASSARALSRSSGNTIYF. The CDR3, as DNA: TGTGCCAGCAGTGCCCGGGCCCTTTCTAGAAGCTCTGGAAACACCATATATTTT.

This clonotype has a count of ten or more. This sequence joins TRBV12-3 or TRBV12-4 and TRBJ1-5, with D possibly matching TRBD1 (6 bases). The CDR3 is made up of 14 amino acids. V lost 5 bases and J 0 bases, leaving 8 bases between the germline ends. The CDR3 sequence is CASSVRGSNQPQHF. The CDR3 coding sequence is TGTGCCAGCAGTGTCAGGGGTAGCAATCAGCCCCAGCATTTT.

This clonotype was recorded at least ten times. The V call is TRBV30, the J call TRBJ2-7; 7 bases are a match to TRBD1. The CDR3 loop spans 14 amino acids. V gave up 2 bases and J gave up 2 bases; unmatched junction bases: 6. The germline V gene has CDR1 GTSNPN and CDR2 SVGIG (reference sequence). Here the CDR3 reads CAWSSGTAAYEQYF. CDR3 DNA: TGTGCCTGGAGTTCCGGGACAGCTGCCTACGAGCAGTACTTC. Full variable domain (rest looked up from reference TRBV30 and TRBJ2-7): SQTIHQWPATLVQPVGSPLSLECTVEGTSNPNLYWYRQAAGRGLQLLFYSVGIGQISSEVPQNLSASRPQDRQFILSSKKLLLSDSGFYLCAWSSGTAAYEQYFGPGTRLTVT.

The CDR3 protein is CASRLAGSRMETQYF. CDR3 DNA: TGCGCCAGCAGACTCGCAGGGTCTAGAATGGAGACCCAGTACTTC. V is TRBV10-2 and J is TRBJ2-5; D may be TRBD1 (5 bases). CDR3 length equals 15 residues. Trimming stripped 6 bases from V and 5 bases from J, with 19 bases between. CDR1 and CDR2 from the germline V gene are WSHSY and SAAADI.

Regarding this clonotype: A much larger clone differs from this one at a single base, so this may be a read error. The chain employs TRBV6-1 and TRBJ2-3; D might be TRBD1 (7 bases). Germline CDR1 and CDR2: MNHNS and SASEGT. The CDR3 loop spans 14 amino acids. The CDR3, as DNA: TGTGCCAGCAGGCCTTTCAGGGGGGCAGATACGCGGTATTTT. Translation: CASRPFRGADTRYF.

The chain joins TRBV3-1 to TRBJ1-3, with D possibly matching TRBD1 (5 bases). The CDR3 totals 13 residues. Trimming took 4 bases from V and 8 from J, leaving 12 bases between them. In germline, CDR1 is LGHDT, CDR2 YNNKEL (reference sequence). The CDR3, as DNA: TGTGCCAGCAGCCCCAGGGAAGTGGACACCATATATTTT. It specifies CASSPREVDTIYF.

This clonotype was seen repeatedly, ten times or more. This chain connects TRBV7-6 to TRBJ2-3, with D perhaps matching TRBD1 or TRBD2 (5 bases each). V gave up 4 bases and J gave up 2 bases, with 13 bases separating them. This CDR3 comprises 15 residues. Germline values: CDR1 SGHVS, CDR2 FNYEAQ. The CDR3 loop reads CASSWDGLYTDTQYF. The CDR3 nucleotides are TGTGCCAGCAGCTGGGACGGACTCTACACAGATACGCAGTATTTT.

This clonotype was counted at least ten times. The rearrangement uses TRBV7-8 and TRBJ2-7; maybe TRBD1 (6 bases). Per the germline V gene, CDR1 is SGHVS and CDR2 is FQNEAQ. The CDR3 extends over 12 amino acids. V lost 6 bases and J lost 1, with 7 bases in between. The CDR3 DNA follows: TGTGCCAGCAGAGGACAGTCCTACGAGCAGTACTTC. It is translated as CASRGQSYEQYF.

Worth noting for this clonotype: A much bigger clone sits one base away, suggesting this may be a read error. Here the CDR3 DNA reads TGTGCCAGCAGGCGGGACAGGGAAGATGGCTACACCTTC. Translating it yields CASRRDREDGYTF. The chain links TRBV2 to TRBJ1-2; 9 positions agree with TRBD1. V was clipped by 6 bases and J by 6 bases; unmatched bases: 5. The CDR3 totals 13 residues. CDR1 and CDR2 from the germline V gene are SNHLY and FYNNEI.

This clonotype was seen many times. This chain links TRBV19 with TRBJ1-5, with D tentatively TRBD1 (5 bases). Germline CDR1 LNHDA, CDR2 SQIVND (reference sequence). V lost 11 bases to trimming and J lost 1 base, with 24 bases between them. This CDR3 comprises 17 residues. CDR3 bases: TGTGCCTCCCGGTTGGCTGCAGGGAAGGGGAGCAATCAGCCCCAGCATTTT. Translated: CASRLAAGKGSNQPQHF.

This clonotype was observed many times. V gene TRBV20-1 combines with J gene TRBJ2-3, with TRBD2 matching 9 bases. The CDR3 is made up of 14 amino acids. V shed 3 bases, J shed 4 bases, and the junction held 5 bases outside the gene matches. The germline V gene has CDR1 DFQATT and CDR2 SNEGSKA (reference sequence). CDR3 DNA sequence: TGCAGTGCTAGGGGTAGCGGGAGTGCAGATACGCAGTATTTT. Translation: CSARGSGSADTQYF.

This clonotype was observed at least ten times. V is TRBV30 and J is TRBJ1-6, with D perhaps matching TRBD1 (6 bases). This CDR3 comprises 13 residues. Trimming removed 2 bases at V and 9 bases at J, with 11 bases between. Germline loops: CDR1 GTSNPN, CDR2 SVGIG (reference sequence). The DNA of the CDR3 is TGTGCCTGGAGTCCACAGGGTCTTTCACCCCTCCACTTT. The encoded protein is CAWSPQGLSPLHF.

This clonotype appeared a few times. This sequence joins TRBV12-3 or TRBV12-4 and TRBJ2-2; the match to TRBD2 covers 7 bases. With V trimmed by 7 bases and J by 3 bases, 8 bases remained unmatched. This CDR3 is 15 amino acids long. CDR3 nucleotide sequence: TGTGCCAGCATTCTGACTAGCTGGTACACCGGGGAGCTGTTTTTT. This encodes CASILTSWYTGELFF.

This clonotype was counted many times. This chain joins TRBV13 and TRBJ2-1; 10 bases fit TRBD2. Germline values: CDR1 PRHDT, CDR2 FYEKMQ (reference sequence). Trimming at V came to 8 bases and at J to 9 bases, leaving 16 bases not matched to a gene. The CDR3 length is 16 residues. CDR3 sequence (DNA): TGTGCCAGCTTCCGGCCCATAGCGGGGGGCCATGGTGAGCAGTTCTTC. Translation gives CASFRPIAGGHGEQFF. The full variable domain, completed using reference TRBV13 and TRBJ2-1, is AAGVIQSPRHLIKEKRETATLKCYPIPRHDTVYWYQQGPGQDPQFLISFYEKMQSDKGSIPDRFSAQQFSDYHSELNMSSLELGDSALYFCASFRPIAGGHGEQFFGPGTRLTVL.

This clonotype was seen at least ten times. The chain links TRBV11-2 to TRBJ1-2; D is ambiguous. CDR3 size: 14 residues. Deletions cut 5 bases from V and 8 bases from J, with 18 bases between. In germline, CDR1 is SGHAT, CDR2 FQNNGV. CDR3 sequence reads: CASSLAFGIDGYTF. The CDR3 DNA reads as TGTGCCAGCAGCCTCGCTTTTGGGATCGACGGCTACACCTTC.

Concerning this clonotype itself: The junction departs from germline at one end; a sequencing error may be responsible. V usage is TRBV18 and J usage is TRBJ2-6; maybe TRBD1 (5 bases). The germline gives CDR1 KGHSH, CDR2 LQKENI. The CDR3 totals 15 residues. CDR3 bases: TGTGCCAGCTCCTCCACAACTTCTGGGGCCAACGTCCTGGCTTTC. Translating gives CASSSTTSGANVLAF. Full variable domain (remainder filled in from reference TRBV18 and TRBJ2-6): NAGVMQNPRHLVRRRGQEARLRCSPMKGHSHVYWYRQLPEEGLKFMVYLQKENIIDESGMPKERFSAEFPKEGPSILRIQQVVRGDSAAYFCASSSTTSGANVLAFGAGSRLTVL.

The CDR3 nucleotides read TGTGCCAGCAGCTTAGAGGGGGCCGCGGGCAATGAGCAGTTCTTC. It yields the protein CASSLEGAAGNEQFF. This rearrangement joins TRBV7-6 to TRBJ2-1; 7 nucleotides line up with TRBD1. The CDR3 totals 15 residues. J was trimmed by 6 bases and V by 1 base; bases with no gene match: 6. CDR1 and CDR2 (germline): SGHVS, FNYEAQ.